This T cell receptor beta chain appears in the sequencing data of a study of blood T cell repertoires in COVID-19 (dated by TCRdb to the early 2020s). In terms of the full investigation: Samples from collaborators originated in the United States, Italy and Spain and spanned both the acute and convalescent phases of COVID-19. The prospective study material was composed of cDNA or gDNA derived from T cells, B-cell-depleted T cells, or PBMCs. Subjects who had been exposed to COVID-19, were actively infected with it, or had recovered from it provided the deeply sampled blood TCRbeta repertoires that made up the dataset. The repertoires were released in a freely available public database meant as a resource for research on the immune response to SARS-CoV-2. Samples came from the ongoing ImmuneRACE study (first 160 participants) plus 1,254 subjects from 6 global collaborators. Nearly every sample came with metadata listing a de-identified subject ID, COVID-19 status, age in years and sex. Where available, HLA class I and class II types were taken from metadata supplied by the sample provider and were not determined by assay-based typing. Beyond this particular receptor, the publication reports: The quantity of clinical and demographic metadata differed by source and by participant and was supplied without curation.

As to this clone: Its antigen remains unidentified. No base-level quality is on record; no much larger clone is a single base apart.

TCRbeta CDR3 regions were amplified from genomic DNA by means of the immunoSEQ Assay, a bias-controlled multiplex PCR. The study's processing was this. The number of nucleated cells in each sample was estimated from the amplification of reference gene primers within the assay. To quantify the absolute abundance of each unique TCRbeta CDR3 rearrangement, sequence reads were collapsed and filtered. For each sample, productive Simpson clonality was calculated as the square root of Simpson's diversity index over productive rearrangements. Imported from immuneACCESS, the table was reduced by TCRdb to in-frame sequences with V and J called. These copies leave out some clones; in studies compared against another copy, an unresolved V gene accounts for under half, and the cause of the remainder is not known. The V and J calls and clone size were taken over from that table, and D and trimming were inferred from the DNA. This sample holds a few hundred thousand clones; nearly 90% were observed only once. Roughly 4.3% of the sample is in the top ten clones.

Per the germline V gene (reference sequence), SEHNR is the CDR1 and FQNEAQ is the CDR2. From the cysteine up to the phenylalanine, the CDR3 has a length of 15 residues. The kept DNA is CDR3 alone, 45 bases in frame from the first base. The junction shows trimming of 4 bases on V and 1 base on J, plus 10 bases between the germline ends. In the prospective study, participants were about 18 to 95 years old, resided in about 25 geographic areas of the United States, and were enrolled through a virtual design. Cohort assignment in the prospective study relied on participant-reported clinical history from a screening survey and a study questionnaire. In the prospective study, whole blood, serum and a nasopharyngeal or oropharyngeal swab were collected from each participant by mobile phlebotomists. Additional blood draws and questionnaires over an approximately 2-month period could optionally be provided by prospective study participants. Prospective study blood samples were shipped either frozen or at room temperature before DNA extraction.

Sample: PBMCs or T cells enriched from blood (not recorded which). The rearranged chain carries TRBV7-9 and TRBJ2-2; possibly the D gene is TRBD1, per 5 matching bases. This TCR came from a woman under 30 with acute COVID-19. The nucleotides are TGTGCCAGCAGCTCCGGACAAGAGAACACCGGGGAGCTGTTTTTT. This encodes CASSSGQENTGELFF. Outside the CDR3, residues come from the reference TRBV7-9 and TRBJ2-2 proteins, so the full variable domain is: DTGVSQNPRHKITKRGQNVTFRCDPISEHNRLYWYRQTLGQGPEFLTYFQNEAQLEKSRLLSDRFSAERPKGSFSTLEIQRTEQGDSAMYLCASSSGQENTGELFFGEGSRLTVL.